Below, 14 T cell receptor beta chains from the same sample are listed, as sequenced in a study of human T cells and chemical hapten exposure. As to time point: healthy volunteer bleed at 6 weeks. Total RNA was extracted from unfractionated whole blood. TCRdb used MiXCR to reprocess the RACE reads, holding one entry per CDR3 protein. Of some 65,000 distinct CDR3 sequences detected, roughly 6.1% appear once; the ten largest clones hold 3% to 4%. The sequenced material came from whole blood. All receptors come from a female donor in good health. Some clones in this sample may be carry-over from other donors' samples.

There are a few counts of this clonotype. The V and J genes are TRBV29-1 and TRBJ2-7; D not resolved. Looked up from germline, CDR1 is SQVTM and CDR2 is ANQGSEA. CDR3 length equals 11 residues. The V end lost 2 bases, the J end lost 7 bases, and 9 bases lay between the germline ends. CDR3 loop: CSVEMQFEQYF. CDR3 DNA: TGCAGCGTTGAAATGCAGTTTGAGCAGTACTTC.

CDR3 sequence (DNA): TGTGCCAGCAGCCTAAAAACAGGGACTGAAGCTTTCTTT. This translates into CASSLKTGTEAFF. The gene calls are TRBV7-8 and TRBJ1-1; TRBD1 might be the D (6 bases). The CDR3 covers 13 residues. Germline V lookup: CDR1 SGHVS, CDR2 FQNEAQ. V gave up 5 bases and J gave up 5 bases, with 12 bases separating them.

This clonotype was seen ten or more times. The J gene is TRBJ2-3, the V gene TRBV28; D may be TRBD1 (7 bases). Germline V gene data show CDR1 as MDHEN and CDR2 as SYDVKM. The CDR3 loop spans 17 amino acids. Trimming shortened V by 2 bases and J by 8 bases, and 23 bases separated the two germline ends. This CDR3 reads CASSLRCGRTQGGTQYF. CDR3 DNA sequence: TGTGCCAGCAGTTTAAGGTGCGGCAGGACCCAGGGGGGTACGCAGTATTTT.

This clonotype was found many times. The genes are TRBV4-1 and TRBJ1-2; tentative D call: TRBD1 (5 bases). The CDR3 runs 18 residues. Trimming removed 3 bases from V and 5 bases from J, with 25 bases in between. Germline CDR1 MGHRA, CDR2 YSYEKL. CDR3 in amino acids: CASSQTRSRDLEGYGYTF. CDR3 bases: TGCGCCAGCAGCCAGACTCGCTCCCGGGACTTGGAGGGATATGGCTACACCTTC.

The chain is built from TRBV2 and TRBJ2-7, with TRBD1 identical over 7 bases. Germline CDR1 SNHLY, CDR2 FYNNEI. V was pared by 6 bases and J by 3 bases, with 8 bases of the junction left unmatched. This CDR3 is built from 14 residues. In nucleotides, the CDR3 is TGTGCCAGCAGCGCGGACAGGCAGAACTACGAGCAGTACTTC. This encodes CASSADRQNYEQYF.

The gene calls are TRBV6-6 and TRBJ2-3; 12 bases are a match to TRBD1. V shed 2 bases, J shed 6 bases, and the junction held 3 bases outside the gene matches. CDR1 is MNHNY, CDR2 SVGAGI, per germline (reference sequence). CDR3 size: 15 residues. CDR3 DNA: TGTGCCAGCAGTTACGGGACAGGGGGCATGGATACGCAGTATTTT. Translating gives CASSYGTGGMDTQYF.

The table lists this clonotype with many counts. This rearrangement joins TRBV12-3 or TRBV12-4 to TRBJ2-7, with no clear D. Trimming stripped 4 bases from V and 2 bases from J, with 3 bases between. There are 11 residues in the CDR3. The CDR3 reads CASSSTYEQYF. In nucleotides, the CDR3 is TGTGCCAGCAGTTCTACCTACGAGCAGTACTTC.

Many counts were recorded for this clonotype. The chain has TRBV20-1 and TRBJ1-1, with D perhaps TRBD1 (5 bases). With 7 bases removed from V and 6 bases from J, the gap between germline ends came to 12 bases. In germline, CDR1 is DFQATT, CDR2 SNEGSKA (reference sequence). This CDR3 contains 11 residues. The CDR3 coding sequence is TGCAGTGTGGGGGAGGACCCTGAAGCTTTCTTT. Its protein product is CSVGEDPEAFF.

This clonotype came up many times. The chain is built from TRBV28 and TRBJ1-1, with D unresolved. Germline V lookup: CDR1 MDHEN, CDR2 SYDVKM. V was trimmed by 4 bases and J by 5 bases, leaving 17 bases between them. The CDR3 is made up of 15 amino acids. CDR3 coding DNA: TGTGCCAGCAGTTCCCCCAGGCGGGTCCGGACTGAAGCTTTCTTT. Translated: CASSSPRRVRTEAFF. Drawing the rest from reference TRBV28 and TRBJ1-1, the complete variable domain is DVKVTQSSRYLVKRTGEKVFLECVQDMDHENMFWYRQDPGLGLRLIYFSYDVKMKEKGDIPEGYSVSREKKERFSLILESASTNQTSMYLCASSSPRRVRTEAFFGQGTRLTVV.

This clonotype was picked up many times. The chain uses TRBV2 and TRBJ1-5; perhaps TRBD1 as D (5 bases). Germline CDR1 reads SNHLY; CDR2 reads FYNNEI. CDR3 size: 14 residues. V lost 7 bases, J lost 0 bases, and 10 bases lay in between. The DNA of the CDR3 is TGTGCCAGCAATGTAGGGGTTAGCAATCAGCCCCAGCATTTT. It translates to CASNVGVSNQPQHF. The entire variable domain, with the rest obtained from reference TRBV2 and TRBJ1-5, is as follows: EPEVTQTPSHQVTQMGQEVILRCVPISNHLYFYWYRQILGQKVEFLVSFYNNEISEKSEIFDDQFSVERPDGSNFTLKIRSTKLEDSAMYFCASNVGVSNQPQHFGDGTRLSIL.

Remarks on this clonotype: A much larger clone lies one base from this, so it may be a read error. The chain carries TRBV28 and TRBJ1-1, with D hard to call. CDR1 and CDR2 (germline): MDHEN, SYDVKM. Trimming stripped 2 bases from V and 3 bases from J, with 7 bases between. This CDR3 is 13 amino acids long. CDR3 in DNA: TGTGCCAGCAGTTTAGACGAATACACTGAAGCTTTCTTT. This translates into CASSLDEYTEAFF.

This chain connects TRBV4-1 to TRBJ2-7, with 10 bases that match TRBD2. Germline loops: CDR1 MGHRA, CDR2 YSYEKL. The CDR3 contains 15 residues. Trimming at V came to 0 bases and at J to 5 bases, leaving 4 bases not matched to a gene. The CDR3 sequence is CASSQDRTSGHEQYF. The CDR3 coding sequence is TGCGCCAGCAGCCAAGACAGGACTAGCGGCCACGAGCAGTACTTC.

This clonotype was seen at least ten times. The chain links TRBV29-1 to TRBJ2-5; 9 bases are shared with TRBD1. CDR3 length: 13 residues. Germline CDR1 is SQVTM and CDR2 is ANQGSEA. J gave up 4 bases and V 3 bases, and 3 bases lay outside the gene matches. CDR3 nucleotides: TGCAGCGTTGAGGGGACAGGGACAGAGACCCAGTACTTC. It codes for CSVEGTGTETQYF.

Many counts were recorded for this clonotype. The chain links TRBV9 to TRBJ2-3, with TRBD2 matching over 7 bases. The ends lost 3 bases at V and 1 base at J; junction bases unmatched: 5. This CDR3 comprises 15 residues. Germline V gene data show CDR1 as SGDLS and CDR2 as YYNGEE. The DNA of the CDR3 is TGTGCCAGCAGCGGTCAGCGGGGTGGCACAGATACGCAGTATTTT. It yields the protein CASSGQRGGTDTQYF.